This T cell receptor beta chain emerged from a study of post-analysis software for immune sequencing data. Study observations and caveats: There was significantly lower normalized Chao1 diversity in multiple sclerosis patients than in controls.

Unique molecular identifiers were built into the TCR beta cDNA libraries. TCRdb itself ran the PCR reads through MiXCR, one entry per CDR3 protein. The table records roughly 700,000 distinct CDR3 sequences, roughly 27% of them present only once. For this clonotype: Its cognate antigen is unknown.

The sequencing input was blood. The sequence derives from a girl aged 5 to 17 with multiple sclerosis.

This CDR3 is CASSWGESGNTIYF. CDR3 nucleotides: TGCGCCAGCAGCTGGGGTGAATCTGGAAACACCATATATTTT. The chain couples TRBV5-1 to TRBJ1-3; D unclear. CDR3 length equals 14 residues. Looked up from germline, CDR1 is SGHRS and CDR2 is YFSETQ. V gave up 3 bases and J gave up 1 base, with 8 bases separating them.